These 29 T cell receptor beta chains share one sample of origin, sequenced in a study of blood T cells in healthy people across ages. The authors ran a second PCR of 7 to 11 cycles using a sample-barcoded 5' primer and a J-beta primer mix. TCRdb re-analysed the 5' RACE reads in MiXCR, keeping a single row per CDR3 protein. Among roughly 900,000 distinct CDR3 sequences listed, around 49% were seen once. The sequenced material came from blood. The receptors originated from a man younger than 45 in good health.

This clonotype was picked up many times. This chain joins TRBV10-2 and TRBJ2-1; the D gene is possibly TRBD1 (5 bases). Germline V lookup: CDR1 WSHSY, CDR2 SAAADI. This CDR3 has 14 residues. The germline V and J ends were trimmed by 1 base and 4 bases, with 8 bases remaining between them. The CDR3 is CASSEWGAYNEQFF. The CDR3 region has the DNA TGCGCCAGCAGTGAGTGGGGCGCATACAATGAGCAGTTCTTC.

The J gene is TRBJ1-4, the V gene TRBV12-3 or TRBV12-4; weak D call: TRBD1 (5 bases). Deletions cut 6 bases from V and 0 bases from J, with 11 bases between. The CDR3 runs 15 residues. CDR3 sequence: CASRATGSTNEKLFF. CDR3 bases: TGTGCCAGCAGGGCTACAGGTTCAACTAATGAAAAACTGTTTTTT.

V usage is TRBV10-3 and J usage is TRBJ2-5; D not resolved. V lost 3 bases to trimming and J lost 7 bases, with 12 bases between them. This CDR3 comprises 13 residues. Germline V gives CDR1 ENHRY, CDR2 SYGVKD. CDR3 amino acids: CAISDPTSGTQYF. The CDR3 bases are TGTGCCATCAGTGACCCGACTTCCGGGACCCAGTACTTC.

The chain employs TRBV28 and TRBJ2-1; D is tentatively TRBD1 or TRBD2 (5 bases each). Per germline, CDR1 MDHEN and CDR2 SYDVKM. The CDR3 sequence is 16 residues long. V was shortened by 5 bases and J by 2 bases, with 16 bases between the two germline ends. The CDR3 nucleotides are TGTGCCAGCAGTCCTGAGGGGTCATCAACCTACAATGAGCAGTTCTTC. Its protein is CASSPEGSSTYNEQFF. Filled out from reference TRBV28 and TRBJ2-1, the complete variable domain reads DVKVTQSSRYLVKRTGEKVFLECVQDMDHENMFWYRQDPGLGLRLIYFSYDVKMKEKGDIPEGYSVSREKKERFSLILESASTNQTSMYLCASSPEGSSTYNEQFFGPGTRLTVL.

The chain employs TRBV29-1 and TRBJ1-2; weak D call: TRBD1 (5 bases). Germline V gives CDR1 SQVTM, CDR2 ANQGSEA. The CDR3 spans 15 residues. V dropped 2 bases and J dropped 0 bases, with 13 bases sitting between them. DNA of the CDR3: TGCAGCGTTGAAAGGGGCAGGGTTTCTAACTATGGCTACACCTTC. Its protein is CSVERGRVSNYGYTF.

V usage is TRBV7-2 and J usage is TRBJ2-3, with D hard to call. The length of the CDR3 is 11 residues. Per germline, CDR1 SGHTA and CDR2 FQGNSA. V was shortened by 6 bases and J by 7 bases, with 8 bases between the two germline ends. The CDR3 DNA is TGTGCCAGCAGTCGACAATATACGCAGTATTTT. Translating gives CASSRQYTQYF.

In its sample, this clonotype was seen once. At one end, the junction sequence differs from germline, possibly due to a read error. This chain links TRBV7-8 with TRBJ2-5; 11 nucleotides match TRBD2. The CDR3 consists of 16 residues. Per the germline V gene, CDR1 is SGHVS and CDR2 is FQNEAQ. The CDR3 reads CAGSLDRASGGETQYF. The CDR3 DNA sequence: TGTGCCGGCAGCTTAGATCGGGCTAGCGGGGGGGAGACCCAGTACTTC.

V usage is TRBV4-2 and J usage is TRBJ2-5, with TRBD2 matching 10 bases. The CDR3 extends over 15 amino acids. V lost 0 bases, J lost 11 bases, and 9 bases stayed unmatched. Germline values: CDR1 LGHNA, CDR2 YNFKEQ. This CDR3 is CASSQELAGSGEQYF. For the CDR3, the DNA is TGTGCCAGCAGCCAAGAACTAGCGGGGAGCGGGGAGCAGTACTTC.

This clonotype was counted a few times. The chain has TRBV27 and TRBJ1-1; D unclear. The CDR3 runs 14 residues. The germline gives CDR1 MNHEY, CDR2 SMNVEV (reference sequence). The V and J ends lost 4 bases and 1 base respectively, with 10 bases between them. CDR3 region: CASSSPGQNTEAFF. The CDR3 nucleotides are TGTGCCAGCAGTTCCCCCGGGCAGAACACTGAAGCTTTCTTT.

The chain uses TRBV2 and TRBJ2-5, with D perhaps being TRBD1 or TRBD2 (6 bases each). Near its end, the DNA agrees better with TRBJ2-7, so the J call may be wrong. The CDR3 is 12 amino acids. Germline-derived CDR1 and CDR2 are SNHLY and FYNNEI. CDR3 sequence reads: CASKGGFYEQYF. CDR3 nucleotide sequence: TGTGCCAGCAAAGGGGGGTTTTACGAGCAGTACTTC.

This sequence joins TRBV28 and TRBJ2-3; TRBD2 matches at 10 bases. The CDR3 sequence is 17 residues long. Germline V gives CDR1 MDHEN, CDR2 SYDVKM. V gave up 6 bases and J gave up 3 bases; unmatched junction bases: 12. This CDR3 reads CASSQSGGAMYTDTQYF. The CDR3 coding sequence is TGTGCCAGCAGCCAAAGCGGGGGGGCAATGTATACAGATACGCAGTATTTT. Full variable domain (remainder filled in from reference TRBV28 and TRBJ2-3): DVKVTQSSRYLVKRTGEKVFLECVQDMDHENMFWYRQDPGLGLRLIYFSYDVKMKEKGDIPEGYSVSREKKERFSLILESASTNQTSMYLCASSQSGGAMYTDTQYFGPGTRLTVL.

The genes are TRBV2 and TRBJ2-3; D perhaps matches TRBD2 (5 bases). This CDR3 has 14 residues. Deletions cut 1 base from V and 5 bases from J, with 10 bases between. Germline values: CDR1 SNHLY, CDR2 FYNNEI. DNA of the CDR3: TGTGCCAGCAGTGAAGGCCTAGCCGTAGATACGCAGTATTTT. Translating it yields CASSEGLAVDTQYF.

This clonotype occurred a few times. The chain couples TRBV20-1 to TRBJ2-4; 11 nucleotides match TRBD2. TRBJ2-7 explains the end of the DNA better; the J call may be wrong. CDR1 and CDR2 from the germline V gene are DFQATT and SNEGSKA (reference sequence). This CDR3 comprises 13 residues. The CDR3 DNA reads as TGCAGTGCTCCTACTAGCGGGGGTAGCGAGCAGTACTTC. Protein: CSAPTSGGSEQYF.

The genes are TRBV29-1 and TRBJ1-2; D gene uncertain. There are 13 residues in the CDR3. Trimming pared 3 bases from V and 6 bases from J, leaving 14 bases between. CDR1 and CDR2 (germline): SQVTM, ANQGSEA. Here the CDR3 DNA reads TGCAGCGTTGAGACCGAAAACCCCCATGGCTACACCTTC. It encodes CSVETENPHGYTF.

There are many counts of this clonotype. V is TRBV5-6 and J is TRBJ1-2; D may be TRBD1 (5 bases). In germline, CDR1 is SGHDT, CDR2 YYEEEE. The CDR3 spans 13 residues. Trimming pared 9 bases from V and 4 bases from J, leaving 16 bases between. CDR3 loop: CAIKPGQGYGYTF. CDR3 nucleotides: TGTGCCATCAAACCCGGGCAGGGCTATGGCTACACCTTC.

About this clonotype itself: A much larger clone differs from this one at a single base, so this may be a read error. The V call is TRBV6-6, the J call TRBJ2-4, with D possibly called TRBD1 or TRBD2 (5 bases each). V was shortened by 3 bases and J by 6 bases, with 18 bases between the two germline ends. The CDR3 runs to 16 residues. Germline CDR1 is MNHNY and CDR2 is SVGAGI (reference sequence). CDR3 in DNA: TGTGCCAGCAGTTATGGAGCGGTGGGGCAGGGAAACATTCAGTACTTC. Amino acids: CASSYGAVGQGNIQYF.

This clonotype was picked up a small number of times. The chain uses TRBV6-5 and TRBJ2-7; tentative D call: TRBD2 (6 bases). Germline values: CDR1 MNHEY, CDR2 SVGAGI. With 7 bases removed from V and 7 bases from J, the gap between germline ends came to 20 bases. The CDR3 extends over 14 amino acids. The CDR3 sequence: CASTRPGVWREQYF. The CDR3, as DNA: TGTGCCAGCACCCGGCCGGGGGTTTGGAGGGAGCAGTACTTC.

V usage is TRBV27 and J usage is TRBJ1-2; a possible D gene is TRBD1 (5 bases). V dropped 4 bases and J dropped 5 bases, with 17 bases sitting between them. The CDR3 length is 15 residues. In germline, CDR1 is MNHEY, CDR2 SMNVEV (reference sequence). CDR3 region: CASSSLRTYSYGYTF. The CDR3 DNA is TGTGCCAGCAGTTCCCTCAGGACATATTCTTATGGCTACACCTTC.

The chain combines TRBV7-2 with TRBJ2-4; 8 bases fit TRBD2. The J call is in doubt because the DNA end fits TRBJ2-7 better. The germline CDR1 and CDR2 sequences are SGHTA and FQGNSA. The CDR3 spans 16 residues. The CDR3 protein is CASSLDRGGRTYEQYF. The CDR3 DNA reads TGTGCCAGCAGCTTAGATCGGGGCGGGAGGACATACGAGCAGTACTTC.

V usage is TRBV28 and J usage is TRBJ2-1, with 9 positions matching TRBD1. This CDR3 spans 13 amino acids. From germline, CDR1 is MDHEN and CDR2 SYDVKM. The junction had 7 bases not matched to a gene; V was cut back by 6 bases and J by 10 bases. For the CDR3, the DNA is TGTGCCAGCAGGGGGACAGGGTCCGGGGAGCAGTTCTTC. Translating gives CASRGTGSGEQFF.

The chain combines TRBV5-5 with TRBJ2-7; no clear D. The CDR3 has 10 residues. Trimming pared 7 bases from V and 7 bases from J, leaving 9 bases between. Germline assignment: CDR1 SGHKS and CDR2 YYEKEE (reference sequence). The CDR3 is CASPRSEQYF. The CDR3 nucleotides read TGTGCCAGCCCCCGGTCGGAGCAGTACTTC.

This clonotype was detected ten times or more. This chain uses TRBV6-1 with TRBJ2-1, with TRBD2 matching 9 bases. With V trimmed by 7 bases and J by 8 bases, 12 bases remained unmatched. CDR1 and CDR2 from the germline V gene are MNHNS and SASEGT. This CDR3 region has 15 residues. CDR3 loop: CASMSGRGGGDEQFF. In DNA, the CDR3 is TGTGCCAGCATGTCGGGGCGGGGGGGCGGAGATGAGCAGTTCTTC.

The V call is TRBV7-3, the J call TRBJ1-6; 9 nucleotides line up with TRBD1. Germline V lookup: CDR1 SGHTA, CDR2 FQGTGA. V lost 0 bases and J lost 7; bases outside the gene matches: 4. The CDR3 covers 16 residues. In nucleotides, the CDR3 is TGTGCCAGCAGCTTAACCGGACAGGGGAGGAATTCACCCCTCCACTTT. Its translation: CASSLTGQGRNSPLHF. Full variable domain (rest looked up from reference TRBV7-3 and TRBJ1-6): GAGVSQTPSNKVTEKGKYVELRCDPISGHTALYWYRQSLGQGPEFLIYFQGTGAADDSGLPNDRFFAVRPEGSVSTLKIQRTERGDSAVYLCASSLTGQGRNSPLHFGNGTRLTVT.

This chain joins TRBV29-1 and TRBJ2-7; D is unclear. The germline CDR1 and CDR2 sequences are SQVTM and ANQGSEA. The CDR3 loop spans 15 amino acids. V was shortened by 0 bases and J by 4 bases, with 16 bases between the two germline ends. This CDR3 reads CSVEDSAGIGYEQYF. The CDR3 nucleotides read TGCAGCGTTGAAGATTCGGCAGGAATTGGGTACGAGCAGTACTTC.

Only a few counts were recorded for this clonotype. The chain joins TRBV6-5 to TRBJ1-1, with a weak D call TRBD1 (6 bases). This CDR3 contains 15 residues. The V end was cut by 7 bases, the J end by 2 bases, with 17 bases between. Germline assignment: CDR1 MNHEY and CDR2 SVGAGI. The CDR3 region is CASTPNRVLNTEAFF. The CDR3 nucleotides read TGTGCCAGCACACCTAACAGGGTCCTTAACACTGAAGCTTTCTTT.

The CDR3 DNA is TGTGCCAGCAGTCGACAGGGGTCGGTTGAAGCTTTCTTT. Protein product: CASSRQGSVEAFF. The chain recombines TRBV6-2 or TRBV6-3 with TRBJ1-1; TRBD1 aligns across 8 bases. Unmatched junction bases numbered 6, after V lost 5 bases and J lost 7 bases. This CDR3 spans 13 amino acids. Germline V gene sequence: CDR1 MNHEY, CDR2 SVGEGT.

The chain is built from TRBV27 and TRBJ2-7; no clear D. The CDR3 runs to 13 residues. V lost 3 bases and J 3 bases, leaving 9 bases between the germline ends. Looked up from germline, CDR1 is MNHEY and CDR2 is SMNVEV (reference sequence). CDR3 residues: CASSLVPGYEQYF. CDR3 in DNA: TGTGCCAGCAGTTTGGTTCCAGGCTACGAGCAGTACTTC.

This chain joins TRBV27 and TRBJ1-2; 7 bases match TRBD1. This CDR3 is built from 15 residues. After removal of 3 bases from V and 8 bases from J, the junction contained 12 bases not matched to a gene. Germline CDR1 reads MNHEY; CDR2 reads SMNVEV (reference sequence). The CDR3 DNA follows: TGTGCCAGCAGTTTTGACAGGGCCGTCTCTATGGGCTACACCTTC. This gives the protein CASSFDRAVSMGYTF.

J is TRBJ1-2 and V is TRBV30; D is undetermined. The CDR3 is 11 amino acids. Germline CDR1 reads GTSNPN; CDR2 reads SVGIG (reference sequence). Deletions cut 2 bases from V and 8 bases from J, with 9 bases between. The CDR3 nucleotides are TGTGCCTGGAGTATTATTCGGGGCTACACCTTC. This codes for CAWSIIRGYTF.